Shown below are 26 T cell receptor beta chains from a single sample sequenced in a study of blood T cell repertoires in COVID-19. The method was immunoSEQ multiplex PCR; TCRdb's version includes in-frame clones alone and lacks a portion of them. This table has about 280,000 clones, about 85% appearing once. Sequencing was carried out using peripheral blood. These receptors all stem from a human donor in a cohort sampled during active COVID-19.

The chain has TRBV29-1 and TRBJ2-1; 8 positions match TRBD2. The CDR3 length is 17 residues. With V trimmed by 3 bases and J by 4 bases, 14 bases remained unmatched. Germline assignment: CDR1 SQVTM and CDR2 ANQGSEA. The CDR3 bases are TGCAGCGTTGAGACCGGGCGAGGGAGCGGGAGATACAATGAGCAGTTCTTC. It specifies CSVETGRGSGRYNEQFF.

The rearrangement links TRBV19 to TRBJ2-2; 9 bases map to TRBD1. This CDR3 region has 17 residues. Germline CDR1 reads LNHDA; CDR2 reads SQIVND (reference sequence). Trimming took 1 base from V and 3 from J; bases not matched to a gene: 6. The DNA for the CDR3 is TGTGCCAGTAGTATAGCGGTAGGACAGGGGTACACCGGGGAGCTGTTTTTT. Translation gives CASSIAVGQGYTGELFF.

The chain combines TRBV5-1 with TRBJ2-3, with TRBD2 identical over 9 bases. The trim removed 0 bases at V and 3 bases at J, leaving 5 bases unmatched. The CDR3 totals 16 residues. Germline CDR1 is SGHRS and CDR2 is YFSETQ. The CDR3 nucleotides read TGCGCCAGCAGCTTGGTGGCTAGCGGGACGACAGATACGCAGTATTTT. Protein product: CASSLVASGTTDTQYF.

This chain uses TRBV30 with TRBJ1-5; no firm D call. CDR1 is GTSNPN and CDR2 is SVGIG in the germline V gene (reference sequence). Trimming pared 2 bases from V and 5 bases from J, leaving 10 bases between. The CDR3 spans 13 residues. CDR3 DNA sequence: TGTGCCTGGAGTTGGAGGGATTATCAGCCCCAGCATTTT. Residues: CAWSWRDYQPQHF.

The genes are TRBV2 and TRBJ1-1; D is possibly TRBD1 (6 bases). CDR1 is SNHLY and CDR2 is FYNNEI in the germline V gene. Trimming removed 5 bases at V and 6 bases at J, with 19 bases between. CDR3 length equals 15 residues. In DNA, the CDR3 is TGTGCCAGCAGTAGTAATTCGGGGACAATCTCTGAAGCTTTCTTT. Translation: CASSSNSGTISEAFF.

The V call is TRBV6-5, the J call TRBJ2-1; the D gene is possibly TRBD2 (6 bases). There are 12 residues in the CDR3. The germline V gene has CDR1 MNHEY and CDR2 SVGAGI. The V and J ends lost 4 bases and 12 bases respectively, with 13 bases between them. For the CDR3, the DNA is TGTGCCAGCAGTTCCGGACTAACCCCGCAGTTCTTC. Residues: CASSSGLTPQFF.

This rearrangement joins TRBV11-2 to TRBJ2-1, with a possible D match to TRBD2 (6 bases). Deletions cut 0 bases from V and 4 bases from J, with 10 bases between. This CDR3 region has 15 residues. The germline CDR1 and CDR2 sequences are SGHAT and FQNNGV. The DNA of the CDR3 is TGTGCCAGCAGCTTAGATCAAGGACTATACAATGAGCAGTTCTTC. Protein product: CASSLDQGLYNEQFF.

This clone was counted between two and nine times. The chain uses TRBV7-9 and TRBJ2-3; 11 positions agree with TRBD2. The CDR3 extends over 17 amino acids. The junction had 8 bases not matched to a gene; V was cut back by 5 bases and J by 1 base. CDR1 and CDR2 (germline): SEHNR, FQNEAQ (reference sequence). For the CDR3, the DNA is TGTGCCAGCAGCCCAGGACTAGCGGGCTCCCGCACAGATACGCAGTATTTT. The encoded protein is CASSPGLAGSRTDTQYF.

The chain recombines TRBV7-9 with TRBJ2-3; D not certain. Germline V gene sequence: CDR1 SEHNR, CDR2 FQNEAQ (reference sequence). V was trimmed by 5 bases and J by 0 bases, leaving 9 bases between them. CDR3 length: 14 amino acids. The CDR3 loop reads CASSLIDSTDTQYF. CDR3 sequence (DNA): TGTGCCAGCAGCCTAATTGATAGCACAGATACGCAGTATTTT.

The CDR3 DNA is TGTGCCAGCAGCTTAGATGGCACAGCTTTGGGGACCCAGTACTTC. Its translation: CASSLDGTALGTQYF. The chain has TRBV11-2 and TRBJ2-5; D call uncertain. The CDR3 totals 15 residues. Germline V CDR1 and CDR2: SGHAT, FQNNGV. V lost 0 bases and J 7 bases, leaving 15 bases between the germline ends.

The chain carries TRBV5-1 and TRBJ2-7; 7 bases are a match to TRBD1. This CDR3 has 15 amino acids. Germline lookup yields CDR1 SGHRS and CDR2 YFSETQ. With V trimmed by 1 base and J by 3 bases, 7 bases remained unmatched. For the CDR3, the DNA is TGCGCCAGCAGCTTGATGACAGGGATAAGCTACGAGCAGTACTTC. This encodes CASSLMTGISYEQYF.

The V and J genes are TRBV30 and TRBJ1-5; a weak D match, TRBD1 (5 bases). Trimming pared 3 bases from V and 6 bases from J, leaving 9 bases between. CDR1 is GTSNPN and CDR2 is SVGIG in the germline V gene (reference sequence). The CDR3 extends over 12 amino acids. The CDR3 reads CAWSGGGQPQHF. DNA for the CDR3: TGTGCCTGGAGCGGGGGGGGTCAGCCCCAGCATTTT.

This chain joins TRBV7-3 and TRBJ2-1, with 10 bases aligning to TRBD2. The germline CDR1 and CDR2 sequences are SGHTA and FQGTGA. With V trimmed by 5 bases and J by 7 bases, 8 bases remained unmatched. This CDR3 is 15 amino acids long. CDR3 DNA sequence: TGTGCCAGCAGCAGCTCTAGCGGGAGTCGGAATGAGCAGTTCTTC. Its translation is CASSSSSGSRNEQFF.

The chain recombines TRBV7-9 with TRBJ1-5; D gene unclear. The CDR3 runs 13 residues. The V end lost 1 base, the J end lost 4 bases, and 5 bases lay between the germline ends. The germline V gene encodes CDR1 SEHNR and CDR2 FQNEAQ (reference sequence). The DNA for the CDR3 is TGTGCCAGCAGCTTAGGGGCAAATCAGCCCCAGCATTTT. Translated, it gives CASSLGANQPQHF.

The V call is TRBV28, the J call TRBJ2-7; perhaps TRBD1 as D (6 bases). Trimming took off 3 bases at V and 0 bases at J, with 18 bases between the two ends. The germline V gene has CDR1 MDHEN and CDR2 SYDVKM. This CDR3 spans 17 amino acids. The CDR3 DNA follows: TGTGCCAGCAGTTTGCCCTTAACAGGGATTCCCTCCTACGAGCAGTACTTC. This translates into CASSLPLTGIPSYEQYF.

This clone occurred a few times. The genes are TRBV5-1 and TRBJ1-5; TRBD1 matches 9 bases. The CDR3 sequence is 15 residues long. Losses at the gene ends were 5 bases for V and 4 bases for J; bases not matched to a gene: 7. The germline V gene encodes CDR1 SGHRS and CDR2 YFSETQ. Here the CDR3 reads CASSIDGQGNQPQHF. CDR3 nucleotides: TGCGCCAGCAGTATAGACGGACAGGGGAATCAGCCCCAGCATTTT.

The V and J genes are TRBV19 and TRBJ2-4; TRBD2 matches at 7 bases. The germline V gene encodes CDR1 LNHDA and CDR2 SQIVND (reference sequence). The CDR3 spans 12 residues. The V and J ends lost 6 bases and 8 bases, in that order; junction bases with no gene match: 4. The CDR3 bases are TGTGCCAGTAGGGGAGGGCCGGACATTCAGTACTTC. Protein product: CASRGGPDIQYF. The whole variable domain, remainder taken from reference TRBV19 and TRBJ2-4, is DGGITQSPKYLFRKEGQNVTLSCEQNLNHDAMYWYRQDPGQGLRLIYYSQIVNDFQKGDIAEGYSVSREKKESFPLTVTSAQKNPTAFYLCASRGGPDIQYFGAGTRLSVL.

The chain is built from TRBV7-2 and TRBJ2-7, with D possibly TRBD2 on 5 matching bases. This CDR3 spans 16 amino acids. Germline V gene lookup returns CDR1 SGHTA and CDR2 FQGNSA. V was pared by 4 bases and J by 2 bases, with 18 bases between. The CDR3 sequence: CASSSDPTRAAYEQYF. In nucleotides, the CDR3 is TGTGCCAGCAGCTCAGACCCTACTAGGGCGGCCTACGAGCAGTACTTC.

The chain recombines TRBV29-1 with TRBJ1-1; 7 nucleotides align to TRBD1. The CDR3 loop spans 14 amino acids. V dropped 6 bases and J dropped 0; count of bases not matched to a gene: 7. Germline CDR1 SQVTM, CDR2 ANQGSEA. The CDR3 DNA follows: TGCAGCGTCGACAGGGATGTCATGAACACTGAAGCTTTCTTT. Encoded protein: CSVDRDVMNTEAFF.

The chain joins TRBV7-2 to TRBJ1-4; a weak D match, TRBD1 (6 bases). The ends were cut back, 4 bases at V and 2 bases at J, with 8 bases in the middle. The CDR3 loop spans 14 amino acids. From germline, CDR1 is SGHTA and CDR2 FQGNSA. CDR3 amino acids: CASSSGGTNEKLFF. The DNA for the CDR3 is TGTGCCAGCAGCTCGGGGGGCACTAATGAAAAACTGTTTTTT.

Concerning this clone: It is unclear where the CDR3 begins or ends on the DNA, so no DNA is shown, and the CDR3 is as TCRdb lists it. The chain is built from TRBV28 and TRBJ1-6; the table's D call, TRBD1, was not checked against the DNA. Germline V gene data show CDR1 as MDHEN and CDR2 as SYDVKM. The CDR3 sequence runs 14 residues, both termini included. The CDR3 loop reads CASSLTFGSGTATF.

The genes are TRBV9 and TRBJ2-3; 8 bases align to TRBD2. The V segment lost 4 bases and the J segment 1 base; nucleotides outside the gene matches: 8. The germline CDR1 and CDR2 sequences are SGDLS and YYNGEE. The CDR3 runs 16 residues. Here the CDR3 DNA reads TGTGCCAGCAGCTCCCGGCGGGAGGCTGGCACAGATACGCAGTATTTT. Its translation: CASSSRREAGTDTQYF.

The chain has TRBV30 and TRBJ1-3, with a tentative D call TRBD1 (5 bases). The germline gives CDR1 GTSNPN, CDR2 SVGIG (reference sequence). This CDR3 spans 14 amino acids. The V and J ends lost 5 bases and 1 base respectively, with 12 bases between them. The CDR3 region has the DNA TGTGCCTGGTCTACAGGTTCTTCTGGAAACACCATATATTTT. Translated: CAWSTGSSGNTIYF.

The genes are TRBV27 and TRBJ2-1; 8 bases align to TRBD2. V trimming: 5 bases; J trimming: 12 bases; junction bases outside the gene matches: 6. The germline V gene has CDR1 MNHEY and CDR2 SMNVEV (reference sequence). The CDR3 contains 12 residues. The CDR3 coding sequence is TGTGCCAGCAGTCTAGTTAGCGGGGTGCAGTTCTTC. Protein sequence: CASSLVSGVQFF.

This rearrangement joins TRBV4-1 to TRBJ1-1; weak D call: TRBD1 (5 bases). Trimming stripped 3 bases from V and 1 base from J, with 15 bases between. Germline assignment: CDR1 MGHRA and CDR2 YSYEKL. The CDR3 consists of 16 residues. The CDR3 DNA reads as TGCGCCAGCAGCCACAAAGGTGGGGCCGGGAACACTGAAGCTTTCTTT. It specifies CASSHKGGAGNTEAFF.

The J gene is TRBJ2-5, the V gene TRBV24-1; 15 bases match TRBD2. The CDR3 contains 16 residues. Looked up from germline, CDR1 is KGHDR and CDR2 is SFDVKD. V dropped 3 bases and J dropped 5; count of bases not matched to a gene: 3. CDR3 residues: CATSDGLAGGPETQYF. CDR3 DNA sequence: TGTGCCACCAGTGATGGACTAGCGGGGGGGCCCGAGACCCAGTACTTC.